This T cell receptor (beta chain) came from a study of blood T cell repertoires in COVID-19. Study at large: Spain, Italy and the United States supplied samples that represented acute and convalescent COVID-19. Sample material is recorded as cDNA or gDNA derived from T cells, B-cell-depleted T cells, or PBMCs.

Followed over time, Seattle patients had been enrolled while infection was active. With 5 bases clipped from V and 7 bases from J, the junction kept 5 bases outside the gene matches. This CDR3 region has 16 residues. Germline CDR1 LGHDT, CDR2 YNNKEL (reference sequence). Sequencing used immunoSEQ multiplex PCR; TCRdb keeps in-frame clones, though not all of them. Among fewer than 650,000 clones, about 89% were seen once, and the ten largest hold roughly 8%. The chain links TRBV3-1 (or the pseudogene TRBV3-2) to TRBJ2-1, with 16 positions matching TRBD2. The sequencing sample was made of peripheral blood. The clonotype was recovered from a woman aged 45-60 years with COVID-19, enrolled during active disease. The CDR3 reads CASSLGLAGGRNEQFF. The DNA for the CDR3 is TGTGCCAGCAGCTTGGGACTAGCGGGGGGGAGGAATGAGCAGTTCTTC.